The TCR beta chain under discussion was sequenced for a study of post-analysis software for immune sequencing data. cDNA libraries of TCR beta carried unique molecular identifiers. Some 500,000 cDNA molecules were recovered from an input of about 0.9 to 10 million T cells. TCRdb analysed the PCR reads with MiXCR anew, one entry per CDR3 protein. The sample carries 160,000 or so distinct CDR3 sequences, around 34% recorded once. This clonotype was detected only a few times. Its antigen remains unknown. General study findings and limits: F measure grouped same-batch samples tightly together.

The germline V gene has CDR1 SGDLS and CDR2 YYNGEE. Trimming cost V 0 bases and J 6 bases, with 17 bases left between them. The CDR3 consists of 16 residues. Sequencing was performed on blood, taken after autologous hematopoietic stem cell transplantation. The gene calls are TRBV9 and TRBJ2-3; possibly TRBD1 for D (5 bases). This sequence originates from a girl between 10 and 17 years old with multiple sclerosis. CDR3 sequence reads: CASSVEAGRKWDTQYF. CDR3 nucleotides: TGTGCCAGCAGCGTAGAAGCAGGGCGAAAATGGGATACGCAGTATTTT.